These T cell receptor beta chains were read from a single sample in a study of cytomegalovirus exposure and HLA in healthy donors. Clones were read by immunoSEQ multiplex PCR, and TCRdb kept only the in-frame ones, dropping some. The data show approximately 210,000 clones, with 82% seen just once and 5.5% to 7.5% held by the top ten. Sequencing used PBMCs. Receptor source: a man in his forties in good health and CMV-seropositive. The CDR3 runs from the conserved cysteine through the conserved F or W. Fields, in order: V gene, D gene, clone size, J gene, CDR3 protein, CDR3 DNA. A D gene is named only where the DNA matches it firmly. Some rows have no size entry. The others give once, few or many, or a class for an expanded clone.

v_gene: TRBV7-9; d_gene: .; abundance: .; j_gene: TRBJ2-5; CDR3aa: CASSLTDPSQETQYF; CDR3nt: TGTGCCAGCAGCTTGACTGACCCTTCCCAAGAGACCCAGTACTTC
v_gene: TRBV5-1; d_gene: .; abundance: .; j_gene: TRBJ2-4; CDR3aa: CASSSQRAGEDIQYF; CDR3nt: TGCGCCAGCAGCTCCCAAAGGGCAGGGGAAGACATTCAGTACTTC
v_gene: TRBV7-9; d_gene: .; abundance: .; j_gene: TRBJ2-5; CDR3aa: CASSLQGPLSETQYF; CDR3nt: TGTGCCAGCAGCCTCCAGGGGCCCCTAAGCGAGACCCAGTACTTC
v_gene: TRBV7-3; d_gene: TRBD2; abundance: .; j_gene: TRBJ2-1; CDR3aa: CASSLRLAGVGEQFF; CDR3nt: TGTGCCAGCAGCTTAAGGCTAGCGGGAGTGGGAGAGCAGTTCTTC
v_gene: TRBV27; d_gene: TRBD1; abundance: .; j_gene: TRBJ1-5; CDR3aa: CASSSSQGAAPSSNQPQHF; CDR3nt: TGTGCCAGCAGTTCGTCACAGGGGGCGGCCCCTAGTAGCAATCAGCCCCAGCATTTT
v_gene: TRBV28; d_gene: .; abundance: .; j_gene: TRBJ2-2; CDR3aa: CASSFRGRVDGELFF; CDR3nt: TGTGCCAGCAGTTTCAGGGGAAGGGTGGACGGGGAGCTGTTTTTT
v_gene: TRBV29-1; d_gene: .; abundance: .; j_gene: TRBJ1-1; CDR3aa: CSVGYTGGMTEAFF; CDR3nt: TGCAGCGTTGGTTATACAGGAGGGATGACTGAAGCTTTCTTT
v_gene: TRBV7-8; d_gene: TRBD2; abundance: .; j_gene: TRBJ2-1; CDR3aa: CASSLVLADAYNEQFF; CDR3nt: TGTGCCAGCAGCTTAGTTCTAGCGGATGCCTACAATGAGCAGTTCTTC
v_gene: TRBV4-1; d_gene: .; abundance: .; j_gene: TRBJ1-3; CDR3aa: CAGSQDWKDSFAGNTIYF; CDR3nt: TGCGCCGGCAGCCAAGATTGGAAGGACAGCTTCGCTGGAAACACCATATATTTT
v_gene: TRBV9; d_gene: .; abundance: .; j_gene: TRBJ1-2; CDR3aa: CASTSGTPNGYTF; CDR3nt: TGTGCCAGCACCTCCGGGACACCGAATGGCTACACCTTC
v_gene: TRBV5-6; d_gene: TRBD2; abundance: .; j_gene: TRBJ2-1; CDR3aa: CASSFTGTSLGPFF; CDR3nt: TGTGCCAGCAGCTTTACCGGGACTAGCCTAGGGCCGTTCTTC
v_gene: TRBV5-5; d_gene: .; abundance: .; j_gene: TRBJ2-3; CDR3aa: CASKVRVGTDTQYF; CDR3nt: TGTGCCAGCAAGGTCCGGGTTGGCACAGATACGCAGTATTTT
v_gene: TRBV5-1; d_gene: TRBD2; abundance: .; j_gene: TRBJ2-5; CDR3aa: CASSPRLAGGRGETQYF; CDR3nt: TGCGCCAGCAGCCCGAGGCTAGCGGGAGGGCGGGGAGAGACCCAGTACTTC
v_gene: TRBV7-8; d_gene: TRBD2; abundance: .; j_gene: TRBJ2-2; CDR3aa: CASSGLAGVKSNTGELFF; CDR3nt: TGTGCCAGCAGCGGACTAGCGGGAGTAAAGTCGAACACCGGGGAGCTGTTTTTT
v_gene: TRBV9; d_gene: TRBD1; abundance: .; j_gene: TRBJ2-6; CDR3aa: CASSVHLDTGAGANVLTF; CDR3nt: TGTGCCAGCAGCGTCCACCTAGATACAGGGGCTGGGGCCAACGTCCTGACTTTC
v_gene: TRBV9; d_gene: .; abundance: once; j_gene: TRBJ1-2; CDR3aa: CASSVGQENYGYTF; CDR3nt: TGTGCCAGCAGCGTAGGACAGGAAAACTATGGCTACACCTTC
v_gene: TRBV2; d_gene: .; abundance: .; j_gene: TRBJ2-2; CDR3aa: CASSPSYTGELFF; CDR3nt: TGTGCCAGCAGTCCTAGTTACACCGGGGAGCTGTTTTTT
v_gene: TRBV29-1; d_gene: .; abundance: .; j_gene: TRBJ2-3; CDR3aa: CSVEGLRGTDTQYF; CDR3nt: TGCAGCGTTGAAGGACTGAGGGGCACAGATACGCAGTATTTT
v_gene: TRBV30; d_gene: .; abundance: .; j_gene: TRBJ1-6; CDR3aa: CAWSVSGRLTLLYNSPLHF; CDR3nt: TGTGCCTGGAGTGTCAGCGGCAGGCTCACCCTTTTATATAATTCACCCCTCCACTTT
v_gene: TRBV27; d_gene: TRBD2; abundance: .; j_gene: TRBJ2-1; CDR3aa: CASSPQGSLAVSYNEQFF; CDR3nt: TGTGCCAGCAGTCCCCAAGGAAGTCTAGCGGTCTCCTACAATGAGCAGTTCTTC
v_gene: TRBV9; d_gene: .; abundance: .; j_gene: TRBJ1-1; CDR3aa: CASSTSLNTEAFF; CDR3nt: TGTGCCAGCAGCACTTCTCTGAACACTGAAGCTTTCTTT
v_gene: TRBV19; d_gene: .; abundance: .; j_gene: TRBJ1-5; CDR3aa: CASSPYTLRQGNQPQHF; CDR3nt: TGTGCCAGTAGTCCCTATACGCTCCGACAGGGCAATCAGCCCCAGCATTTT
v_gene: TRBV19; d_gene: TRBD1; abundance: once; j_gene: TRBJ2-2; CDR3aa: CASTGGTGELFF; CDR3nt: TGTGCCAGTACAGGGGGAACCGGGGAGCTGTTTTTT
v_gene: TRBV7-7; d_gene: .; abundance: .; j_gene: TRBJ2-1; CDR3aa: CASSPDRDLLYNEQFF; CDR3nt: TGTGCTAGCAGCCCCGATCGGGATCTCCTCTACAATGAGCAGTTCTTC
v_gene: TRBV11-2; d_gene: .; abundance: .; j_gene: TRBJ1-1; CDR3aa: CASRWEGTEAFF; CDR3nt: TGTGCCAGCAGATGGGAGGGCACTGAAGCTTTCTTT
v_gene: TRBV6-1; d_gene: .; abundance: .; j_gene: TRBJ2-5; CDR3aa: CASSETGIGTQYF; CDR3nt: TGTGCCAGCAGTGAAACGGGGATAGGGACCCAGTACTTC
v_gene: TRBV19; d_gene: .; abundance: few; j_gene: TRBJ1-5; CDR3aa: CASSITREGPQHF; CDR3nt: TGTGCCAGTAGTATTACAAGGGAGGGGCCCCAGCATTTT
v_gene: TRBV19; d_gene: .; abundance: .; j_gene: TRBJ1-2; CDR3aa: CASSIGQTNYGYTF; CDR3nt: TGTGCCAGTAGTATAGGACAGACTAACTATGGCTACACCTTC
v_gene: TRBV30; d_gene: .; abundance: .; j_gene: TRBJ2-7; CDR3aa: CAWSVHVGSEQYF; CDR3nt: TGTGCCTGGAGTGTACATGTGGGGAGCGAGCAGTACTTC
v_gene: TRBV18; d_gene: .; abundance: .; j_gene: TRBJ2-5; CDR3aa: CASSPGSETQYF; CDR3nt: TGTGCCAGCTCACCCGGGTCTGAGACCCAGTACTTC